This T cell receptor beta chain was sequenced in a study of molecular identifiers for immune sequencing clone quantification. This clonotype is categorized as medium-sized (0.01 to 0.1%). Germline V CDR1 and CDR2: SQVTM, ANQGSEA. V dropped 6 bases and J dropped 6 bases, with 13 bases sitting between them. This CDR3 has 12 residues. Input for naive CD8 libraries was about 17,000 to 1,100,000 sorted cells; the RNA fraction used was 10%, 30% or 50%. Previously reported methods and listed TCR primers produced the bulk TCR libraries. From the PCR reads, TCRdb called clonotypes with MiXCR, one entry per CDR3 protein. The table includes about 65,000 distinct CDR3 sequences, approximately 17% detected once.

The chain combines TRBV29-1 with TRBJ2-3; D is undetermined. The sample comprised naive CD8+ T cells from blood, with Jurkat cell RNA spiked in. Subset here: FACS-sorted CD8+CD4-CCR7+CD45RA+ naive T cells. This receptor was obtained from a human donor in good health. Some libraries in this study had Jurkat cell RNA spiked in. The DNA of the CDR3 is TGCAGCGTACATCTAAGCGCGGATACGCAGTATTTT. Protein product: CSVHLSADTQYF.